Below, 10 T cell receptor beta chains from the same sample are listed, as sequenced in a study of tumor-infiltrating lymphocytes in primary liver carcinoma. From approximately 20-30 mg of unsorted bulk tissue, DNA and RNA were co-extracted together. Reverse transcription of about 500 ng total RNA with a constant-region primer produced TCR beta cDNA. Library construction for TCR beta comprised three nested multiplex PCR rounds performed with slightly modified ARM-PCR. TRBV1-TRBV30 forward and Cbeta reverse primers drove the first two roughly 10-cycle rounds. TCRdb reanalysed the multiplex PCR reads using MiXCR and keeps one entry per CDR3 protein. The table includes 50,000 or so distinct CDR3 sequences, around 77% detected once. Input material: liver tumor tissue from sampling region 5. Subset in this sample: tumor region T5, tumor centre. The receptors shown here come from a man aged 40-55 years with primary liver carcinoma and hepatitis B virus infection.

To note about this clonotype: One end of the junction does not line up with germline, which may come from a read error. This chain links TRBV14 with TRBJ2-1; unclear D gene. The germline V gene has CDR1 SGHDN and CDR2 FVKESK. The CDR3 runs 16 residues. The CDR3 nucleotides are TGTGCCAGCAGTGCCGTAGCTAGATGGGTAAACAAAGAGCAGTTCTTC. This sequence encodes CASSAVARWVNKEQFF. The complete variable domain, with remaining parts taken from reference TRBV14 and TRBJ2-1, reads EAGVTQFPSHSVIEKGQTVTLRCDPISGHDNLYWYRRVMGKEIKFLLHFVKESKQDESGMPNNRFLAERTGGTYSTLKVQPAELEDSGVYFCASSAVARWVNKEQFFGPGTRLTVL.

The V call is TRBV11-2, the J call TRBJ1-1; tentatively, D is TRBD1 (5 bases). The V gene lost 1 base and the J gene lost 14 bases, with 17 bases spanning the gap. The CDR3 length is 13 residues. In germline, CDR1 is SGHAT, CDR2 FQNNGV. The CDR3 is CASSLGLDTETFF. The CDR3 nucleotides read TGTGCCAGCAGCTTAGGCCTGGACACTGAAACCTTCTTT.

As regards this clonotype: One end of the junction does not line up with germline, which may come from a read error. The chain recombines TRBV11-2 with TRBJ2-7; a possible D gene is TRBD2 (6 bases). The CDR3 is 15 residues long. Germline assignment: CDR1 SGHAT and CDR2 FQNNGV. CDR3 in amino acids: CASSLGPGEDYKQYF. CDR3 sequence (DNA): TGTGCCAGCAGCTTAGGGCCGGGTGAGGACTACAAGCAGTACTTC. Variable domain in full (rest from reference TRBV11-2 and TRBJ2-7): EAGVAQSPRYKIIEKRQSVAFWCNPISGHATLYWYQQILGQGPKLLIQFQNNGVVDDSQLPKDRFSAERLKGVDSTLKIQPAKLEDSAVYLCASSLGPGEDYKQYFGPGTRLTVT.

This clonotype was counted once. The junction differs from germline at one of its ends, possibly a read error. V gene TRBV28 combines with J gene TRBJ1-1; TRBD1 might be the D (6 bases). Germline CDR1 is MDHEN and CDR2 is SYDVKM. The CDR3 totals 14 residues. CDR3 region: CASNIFRGGTEVFF. CDR3 nucleotides: TGTGCAAGCAACATCTTCAGGGGAGGAACTGAAGTTTTCTTT.

This chain uses TRBV6-5 with TRBJ2-5, with TRBD2 matching 11 bases. Trimming at V came to 5 bases and at J to 1 base, leaving 6 bases not matched to a gene. Germline assignment: CDR1 MNHEY and CDR2 SVGAGI. The CDR3 has 16 amino acids. This CDR3 is CASSPSGTSGQETQYF. The CDR3 DNA reads as TGTGCCAGCAGTCCCTCCGGGACTAGCGGCCAAGAGACCCAGTACTTC.

Comment on this clonotype: One junction end does not reproduce the germline sequence, and a read error may be involved. This chain connects TRBV11-3 to TRBJ2-1, with TRBD1 as a possible D gene (5 bases). The CDR3 loop spans 15 amino acids. CDR1 SGHNT and CDR2 YENEEA come from the germline V gene. The CDR3 coding sequence is TGTGCCAACAGCTTAAGACAGAGCTCCCACAGTGAGCAGTTCTTC. Amino acids: CANSLRQSSHSEQFF.

On this clonotype: The junction departs from the called germline gene at one end, perhaps through a read error. The gene calls are TRBV11-1 and TRBJ2-3, with D perhaps matching TRBD1 or TRBD2 (5 bases each). Germline CDR1 is SGHAT and CDR2 is FQDESV (reference sequence). The CDR3 covers 19 residues. CDR3: CAISSGGSSIGARTGTQYF. For the CDR3, the DNA is TGTGCCATCAGCTCTGGGGGAAGCTCTATTGGAGCCCGCACAGGTACGCAGTATTTT.

To note about this clonotype: The germline gene is not matched at one end of the junction; a read error may be the cause. The V gene is TRBV11-1, the J gene TRBJ2-5; the match to TRBD2 covers 7 bases. The length of the CDR3 is 15 residues. The germline CDR1 and CDR2 sequences are SGHAT and FQDESV (reference sequence). CDR3 sequence (DNA): TGTGCCAGCGCCCTCAAGGGACTATCGGGAGAGACCAAGTACTTC. Its translation: CASALKGLSGETKYF.

The chain uses TRBV11-2 and TRBJ2-7; TRBD2 matches 16 bases. This CDR3 has 18 amino acids. CDR1 is SGHAT and CDR2 is FQNNGV in the germline V gene. J was trimmed by 12 bases and V by 4 bases; bases with no gene match: 18. The CDR3 sequence is CASSSEGTSGRASYEPYF. The CDR3 nucleotides read TGTGCCAGCAGCTCTGAAGGGACTAGCGGGAGGGCTTCCTACGAACCGTACTTC.

Comments on this clonotype: Given a much more abundant clone one base away, this may be a read error. The CDR3 DNA reads as TGTGCCAGTAGTATTGGGGGACCAGCGGGCTACAATGAGCAGTTCTTC. It yields the protein CASSIGGPAGYNEQFF. This sequence joins TRBV19 and TRBJ2-1, with a weak D call TRBD2 (6 bases). The germline V gene has CDR1 LNHDA and CDR2 SQIVND (reference sequence). V lost 3 bases to trimming and J lost 3 bases, with 15 bases between them. The CDR3 covers 16 residues.